The source of this TCR beta chain is a study of cytomegalovirus exposure and HLA in healthy donors listed by TCRdb under 2017. With regard to the full study: An earlier analysis of some 600 of the donors reported around 280 Gb of sequence data and 95 million to 140 million unique TCR beta sequences obtained from around 190 million T cells. To predict cytomegalovirus infection status, the study brought together high-throughput TCR immunosequencing, statistical association of individual TCRs with disease status, and machine learning. HLA typing covered class I and class II loci at four-digit resolution. Because of strong linkage in the cohort, four to six DR-DQ haplotypes were treated as single units for association and clustering. On average, around 240,000 unique TCR beta nucleotide sequences were sequenced per donor among 350 to 400 genotyped donors of the cohort, with about 17% of those sequences being non-productive. The number of typed donors differed by locus: about 620-640 for A, B, C, DRB1 and DQB1; approximately 520 for DQA1; over 600 for DPA1; and roughly 450 for DPB1. Alongside the repertoire data, information on donor age, sex, ethnicity and CMV serostatus was compiled. Rather than using new phenotypic data, the later analysis identified candidate immune exposures from TCR beta sequences and from how often those sequences occurred across donors. Of the approximately 400 genotyped donors, roughly 76% were placed in the genetic ancestry cluster associated with self-reported Caucasian donors. Along with the approximately 650-subject first cohort, a separate validation cohort of over a hundred different subjects was used. A later genetic analysis used genome-wide SNP genotypes for about 60% of the 666 donors, treating that subset as a discovery cohort. To decide whether each TCR beta V gene segment behaved as functional or pseudogenic, an earlier analysis of 587 of the donors relied on high-throughput TCR beta sequencing. A later analysis re-analyzed previously published TCR beta repertoires from roughly 600 donors and added high-resolution HLA genotyping to study TCR occurrence patterns. All discovery cohort repertoires had been generated on a single sequencing platform. An early release that covered fewer than 750 HLA-typed donors contained approximately 300 gigabases of sequencing data and tens of millions of unique TCR sequences. The aim of the study was to test whether cataloging public T cell receptors could identify signatures of past pathogen exposure. The study profiled the T cell repertoires of hundreds of subjects by immunosequencing and related them to cytomegalovirus serostatus. Summary of the overall study and its limitations: This cohort had only TCR beta chains sequenced, and the lack of alpha or paired-chain data limited which features could be detected. Because the 87-base-pair reads could not distinguish some IMGT-functional V segments, including TRBV6-2 and TRBV6-3, those segments were excluded. A few of the identified cytomegalovirus-associated TCR beta chains were confirmed in vitro to be specific for cytomegalovirus antigens. V-gene and J-gene trimming of TCR beta chains was associated with a missense DCLRE1C variant in a later genetic analysis, and the association was replicated in an independent cohort. At a false discovery rate of 0.05, a later analysis linked around 15,000 TCR beta sequences to specific HLA alleles. In both the original and validation cohorts, the classifier was reported to diagnose cytomegalovirus status with high specificity and sensitivity. A later analysis found that TCR association rates varied across HLA loci, with DRB1 alleles showing the most associated TCRs and HLA-C alleles the fewest. When HLA alleles, especially DR and DQ, strongly co-occurred, attributing TCR associations to individual alleles was difficult. About 15 rarely observed V segments, including chromosome 9 orphons, were excluded from the earlier analysis of 550 to 700 of the donors because counts were too low. A further reported finding was that TCR beta sequences accurately predicted the HLA-A and HLA-B alleles for most subjects in the first cohort. The study listed 150 to 200 TCR beta chains as associated with cytomegalovirus. While some public TCRs were present in many individuals, most TCR sequences turned up only very rarely across donors. Several of the top co-occurrence clusters appeared to be linked to parvovirus B19, influenza, CMV and Epstein-Barr virus, according to a later analysis. In a later genetic analysis, fewer N-insertions in productive TCRs were reported among donors in an Asian-associated ancestry cluster than the roughly 700-donor mean. In a later analysis, HLA-associated TCR beta chains were found to be more clonally expanded and to have lower generation probabilities than equally common non-associated chains. Immune exposure information for the cohort was limited to CMV serostatus. A group of highly shared sequence variants was considered likely to be a technical artifact of the sequencing pipeline. An earlier analysis of around 600 of the donors showed that most TCR beta V segments appeared in productive rearrangements either about 90% or about 30% of the time, which broadly matched IMGT annotations. Because HLA typing was unavailable for some donors at each locus, only the typed subset was used in association tests. Sequencing depth was assumed to be roughly uniform across donors in the presence/absence analyses, though that assumption may not hold. Linkage disequilibrium might explain the correlated functional status among segregating V segments, but an unknown experimental factor could not be excluded. According to the authors, the approach could potentially be generalized to other disease states and immunological phenotypes. A later analysis found that most CMV-associated TCR beta chains appeared HLA-restricted, with HLA associations seemingly driven largely by CMV exposure.

V is cut back by 4 bases and J by 2 bases, with 13 bases in the junction unmatched. The CDR3 starts with the cysteine, ends with the phenylalanine, and has 17 residues. Solely the CDR3 DNA is kept, with 51 bases framed from the first base. In the germline V gene, CDR1 corresponds to SGHRS and CDR2 to YFSETQ. In total, approximately 610 healthy bone marrow donors made up the cohort. Cohort members were all nominally healthy when sampled, although unrecorded immune exposures were likely present. The donor tested CMV seronegative and was one of the 352 seronegative cohort members. A peripheral blood sample was provided by each donor, and peripheral blood mononuclear cells were used for TCR beta sequencing. Genomic DNA was extracted from the blood cell samples with the Qiagen DNeasy Blood Extraction Kit. The method was the immunoSEQ multiplex PCR assay. For the multiplex PCR, a mixture combining 60 forward primers for TCR Vbeta segments and 13 reverse primers for TCR Jbeta segments was used. The CDR3 region of rearranged TCR beta genes was amplified from genomic DNA by a multiplex PCR assay. The Illumina HiSeq System was used to sequence the amplified TCR beta libraries as 87-base-pair reads. The paper's processing steps were these. Across the 670 or so repertoires, a later analysis counted 78 million or so unique TCR beta chains, roughly 11 million of which were shared by at least two donors. To remove PCR and sequencing errors, raw reads were error-corrected and collapsed into unique sequences using a nearest-neighbor algorithm that merged closely related sequences. Alignment of CDR3 sequences to IMGT reference sequences was used to assign V, D and J gene segments. For a sequence to be retained, a match of at least six nucleotides was required to both a V gene segment and a J gene segment. Rearrangements were called productive when the CDR3 lacked stop codons and stayed in frame with V and J; all others were non-productive. Following IMGT convention, CDR3 was defined as the stretch from the second conserved V-encoded cysteine up to the conserved J-encoded phenylalanine. Sequences without an unambiguous match to a single V gene segment were excluded from the earlier analysis of several hundred of the donors. In an earlier analysis of 450 to 700 of the donors, V segments were called functional above 56.7% productive rearrangements and were called segregating when the between-donor standard deviation exceeded 5%. To diagnose cytomegalovirus status from the catalog of TCR beta chain sequences, a statistical classification framework was built. In a later analysis, TCR nucleotide sequences were compared against IMGT/GENE-DB human TR gene sequences so that V and J genes could be assigned. Using the TCRdist pipeline, a later analysis assigned CDR3 sequences along with most-parsimonious VDJ recombination scenarios. In a later analysis, each TCR beta chain was defined by its CDR3 amino acid sequence together with its V-gene family, and reads lacking a unique V-gene family were excluded. In a later analysis, around 600 highly shared, low-generation-probability nucleotide sequences were removed to address suspected cross-contamination and a sequencing artifact. For each public chain, a later analysis derived a clonal expansion index from normalized ranks of inferred template counts within each repertoire. Generation probabilities in a later analysis came from a VDJ recombination model fitted to out-of-frame rearrangements, and those results were checked against IGoR. A later analysis scored TCR-TCR, TCR-HLA and TCR-CMV co-occurrence with hypergeometric tests, applying a repertoire-size bias correction to TCR pairs. False discovery rates were estimated in a later analysis by permuting HLA or CMV assignments 20 times. In a later analysis, co-occurring TCRs were grouped using DBSCAN, with TCRdist sequence similarity added in when clustering inside HLA-allele-positive subsets. Repertoires with fewer than 30,000 or more than 120,000 public chains were left out of co-occurrence clustering, as were five repertoires with anomalous nucleotide sharing. This immuneACCESS table, as held by TCRdb, lists in-frame sequences with V and J called but not all clones. Of the missing ones, under half trace to an unresolved V gene in checked studies; the others have no known cause. D and trimming come from the DNA, and the V and J calls and clone size come from that table. Across this sample there are around 300,000 clones, with under 80% seen only once. The top ten constitute approximately 2.1% of the sample.

This clone was counted only a few times. It has no known antigen specificity. Nothing much larger sits one base from this clone, and base qualities are not available. This sequence originates from a female donor in good health and CMV-seronegative. The chain is made from TRBV5-1 and TRBJ2-5; 8 central bases correspond to TRBD1. The sequencing sample was made of PBMCs. The sequenced DNA: TGCGCCAGCAGCCCGGATGGACAGGGAGCCAGACAAGAGACCCAGTACTTC. Its translation is CASSPDGQGARQETQYF.